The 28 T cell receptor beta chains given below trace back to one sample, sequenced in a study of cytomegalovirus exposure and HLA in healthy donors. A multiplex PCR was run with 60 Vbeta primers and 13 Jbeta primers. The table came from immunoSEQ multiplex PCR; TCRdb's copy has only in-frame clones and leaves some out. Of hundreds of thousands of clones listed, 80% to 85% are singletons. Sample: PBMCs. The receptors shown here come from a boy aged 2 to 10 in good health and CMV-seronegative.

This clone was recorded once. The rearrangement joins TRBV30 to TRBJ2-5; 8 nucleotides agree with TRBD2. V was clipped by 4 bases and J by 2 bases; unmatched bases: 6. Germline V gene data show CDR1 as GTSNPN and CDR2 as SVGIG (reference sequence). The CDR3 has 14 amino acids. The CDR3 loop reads CAWNGGGRQETQYF. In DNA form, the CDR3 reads TGTGCCTGGAACGGGGGGGGCAGACAAGAGACCCAGTACTTC.

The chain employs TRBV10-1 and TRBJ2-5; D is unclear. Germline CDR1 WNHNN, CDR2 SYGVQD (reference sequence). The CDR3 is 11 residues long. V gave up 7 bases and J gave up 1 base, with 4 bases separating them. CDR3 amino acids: CASTSQETQYF. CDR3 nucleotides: TGCGCCAGCACCTCCCAAGAGACCCAGTACTTC.

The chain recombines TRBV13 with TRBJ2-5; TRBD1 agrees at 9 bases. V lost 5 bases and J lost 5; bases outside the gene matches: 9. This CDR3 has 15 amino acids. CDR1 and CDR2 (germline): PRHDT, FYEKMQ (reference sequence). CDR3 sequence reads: CASSGRGGTGETQYF. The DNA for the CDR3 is TGTGCCAGCAGCGGACGTGGTGGGACAGGGGAGACCCAGTACTTC.

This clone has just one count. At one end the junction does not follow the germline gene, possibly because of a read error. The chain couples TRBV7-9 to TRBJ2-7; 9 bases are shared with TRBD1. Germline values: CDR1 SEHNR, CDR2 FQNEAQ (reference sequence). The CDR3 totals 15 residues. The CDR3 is CSSSLLGQGIDEQYF. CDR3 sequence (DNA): TGTTCCAGCAGCTTATTGGGACAGGGTATCGACGAGCAGTACTTC.

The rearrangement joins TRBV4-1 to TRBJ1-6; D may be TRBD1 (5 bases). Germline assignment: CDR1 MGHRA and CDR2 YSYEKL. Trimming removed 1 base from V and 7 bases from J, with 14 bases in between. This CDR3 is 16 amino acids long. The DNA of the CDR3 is TGCGCCAGCAGCCAAGGTCCGAGACAGAGAAATTCACCCCTCCACTTT. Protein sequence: CASSQGPRQRNSPLHF.

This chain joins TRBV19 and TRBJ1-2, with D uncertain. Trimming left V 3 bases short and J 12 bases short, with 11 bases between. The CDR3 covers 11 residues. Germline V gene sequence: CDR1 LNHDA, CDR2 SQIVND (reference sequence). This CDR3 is CASSMGRGNTF. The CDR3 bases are TGTGCCAGTAGTATGGGAAGAGGGAACACCTTC.

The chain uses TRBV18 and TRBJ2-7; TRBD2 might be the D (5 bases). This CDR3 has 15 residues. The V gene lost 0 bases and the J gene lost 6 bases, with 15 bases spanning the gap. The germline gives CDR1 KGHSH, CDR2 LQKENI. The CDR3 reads CASSPPYSPGSEQYF. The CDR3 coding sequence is TGTGCCAGCTCACCACCTTATAGCCCGGGAAGCGAGCAGTACTTC.

CDR3 in DNA: TGTGCCAGCAGCCCCGGGGGGCCCTACGAGCAGTACTTC. Translation gives CASSPGGPYEQYF. This sequence joins TRBV7-6 and TRBJ2-7, with D possibly TRBD2 on 7 matching bases. Germline V gene lookup returns CDR1 SGHVS and CDR2 FNYEAQ. Trimming cost V 5 bases and J 2 bases, with 10 bases left between them. There are 13 residues in the CDR3.

The CDR3 DNA reads as TGTGCCAGTAGTGGGACAGGTGCAGATACGCAGTATTTT. Amino acids: CASSGTGADTQYF. The rearrangement uses TRBV19 and TRBJ2-3; TRBD1 matches 8 bases. CDR1 is LNHDA, CDR2 SQIVND, per germline (reference sequence). The J segment lost 4 bases and the V segment lost 5 bases, leaving 2 bases of the junction unmatched. This CDR3 is built from 13 residues.

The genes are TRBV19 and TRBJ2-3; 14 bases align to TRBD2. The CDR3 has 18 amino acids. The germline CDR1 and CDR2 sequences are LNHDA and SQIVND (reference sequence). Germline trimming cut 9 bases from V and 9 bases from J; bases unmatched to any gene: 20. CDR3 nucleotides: TGTGCCAGCGAAGACCCGTCATGGACTAGCGGGAGGCCCAGGACGCAGTATTTT. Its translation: CASEDPSWTSGRPRTQYF.

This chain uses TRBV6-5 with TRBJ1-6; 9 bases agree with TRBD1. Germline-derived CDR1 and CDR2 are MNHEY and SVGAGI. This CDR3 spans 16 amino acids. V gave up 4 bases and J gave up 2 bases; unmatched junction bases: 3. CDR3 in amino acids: CASSSDRGAYNSPLHF. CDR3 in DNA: TGTGCCAGCAGTTCGGACAGGGGCGCCTATAATTCACCCCTCCACTTT.

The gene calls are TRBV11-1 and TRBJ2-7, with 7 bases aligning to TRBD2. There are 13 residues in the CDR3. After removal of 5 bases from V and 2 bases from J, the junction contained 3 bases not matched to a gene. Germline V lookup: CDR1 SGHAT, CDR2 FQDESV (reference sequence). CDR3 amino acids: CASSRAGTYEQYF. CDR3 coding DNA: TGTGCCAGCAGCCGAGCGGGGACCTACGAGCAGTACTTC.

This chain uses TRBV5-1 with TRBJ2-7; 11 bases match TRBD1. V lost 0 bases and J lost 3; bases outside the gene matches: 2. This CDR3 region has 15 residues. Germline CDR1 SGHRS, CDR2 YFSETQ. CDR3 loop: CASSLDGTGGYEQYF. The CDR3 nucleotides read TGCGCCAGCAGCTTGGACGGGACAGGGGGCTACGAGCAGTACTTC.

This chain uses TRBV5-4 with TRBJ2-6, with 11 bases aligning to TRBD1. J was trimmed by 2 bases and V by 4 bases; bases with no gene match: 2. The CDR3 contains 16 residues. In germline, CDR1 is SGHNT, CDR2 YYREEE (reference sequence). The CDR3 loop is CASSPGQGAGANVLTF. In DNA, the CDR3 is TGTGCCAGCAGCCCGGGACAGGGGGCTGGGGCCAACGTCCTGACTTTC.

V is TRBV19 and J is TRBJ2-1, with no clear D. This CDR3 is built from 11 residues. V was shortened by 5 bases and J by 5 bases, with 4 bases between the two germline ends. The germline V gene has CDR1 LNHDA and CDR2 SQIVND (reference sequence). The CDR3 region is CASSDNNEQFF. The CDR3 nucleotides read TGTGCCAGTAGTGACAACAATGAGCAGTTCTTC.

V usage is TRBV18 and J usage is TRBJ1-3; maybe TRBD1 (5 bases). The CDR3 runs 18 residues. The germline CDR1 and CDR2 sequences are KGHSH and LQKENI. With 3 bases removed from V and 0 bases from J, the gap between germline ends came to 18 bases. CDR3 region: CASSPLSTQGGSGNTIYF. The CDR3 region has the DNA TGTGCCAGCTCACCTCTTTCTACGCAGGGAGGCTCTGGAAACACCATATATTTT. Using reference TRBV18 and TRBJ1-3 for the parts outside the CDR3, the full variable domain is NAGVMQNPRHLVRRRGQEARLRCSPMKGHSHVYWYRQLPEEGLKFMVYLQKENIIDESGMPKERFSAEFPKEGPSILRIQQVVRGDSAAYFCASSPLSTQGGSGNTIYFGEGSWLTVV.

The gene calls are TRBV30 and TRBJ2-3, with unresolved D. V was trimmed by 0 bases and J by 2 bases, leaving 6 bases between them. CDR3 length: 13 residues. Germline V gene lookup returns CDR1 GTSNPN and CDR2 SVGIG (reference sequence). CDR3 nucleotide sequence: TGTGCCTGGAGTGTAAGACTCACAGATACGCAGTATTTT. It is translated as CAWSVRLTDTQYF.

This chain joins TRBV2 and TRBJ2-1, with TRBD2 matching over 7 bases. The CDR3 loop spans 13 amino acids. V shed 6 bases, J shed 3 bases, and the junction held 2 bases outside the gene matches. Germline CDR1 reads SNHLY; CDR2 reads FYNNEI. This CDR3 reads CASSASGYNEQFF. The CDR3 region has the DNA TGTGCCAGCAGCGCTAGCGGCTACAATGAGCAGTTCTTC.

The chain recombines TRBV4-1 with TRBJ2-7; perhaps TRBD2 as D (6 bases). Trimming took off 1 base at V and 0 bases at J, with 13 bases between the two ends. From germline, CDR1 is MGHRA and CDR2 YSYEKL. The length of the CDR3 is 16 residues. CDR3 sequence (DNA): TGCGCCAGCAGCCAAGGGGTTGGAGGGGACTCCTACGAGCAGTACTTC. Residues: CASSQGVGGDSYEQYF.

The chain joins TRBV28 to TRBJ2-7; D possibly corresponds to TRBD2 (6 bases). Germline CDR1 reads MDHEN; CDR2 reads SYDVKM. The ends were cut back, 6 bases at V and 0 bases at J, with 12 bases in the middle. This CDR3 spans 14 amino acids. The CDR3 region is CASRPSDSSYEQYF. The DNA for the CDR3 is TGTGCCAGCAGGCCTAGCGATAGCTCCTACGAGCAGTACTTC.

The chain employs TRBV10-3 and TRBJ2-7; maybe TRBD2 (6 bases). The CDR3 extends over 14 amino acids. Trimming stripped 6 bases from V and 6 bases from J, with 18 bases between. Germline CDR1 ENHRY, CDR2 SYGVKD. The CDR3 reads CAIRGTGGDFEQYF. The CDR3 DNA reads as TGTGCCATCAGGGGGACTGGCGGCGATTTCGAGCAGTACTTC.

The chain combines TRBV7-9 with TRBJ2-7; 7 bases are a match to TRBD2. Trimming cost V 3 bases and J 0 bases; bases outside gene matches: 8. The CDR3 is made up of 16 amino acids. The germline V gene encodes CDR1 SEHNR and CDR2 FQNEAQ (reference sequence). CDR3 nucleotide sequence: TGTGCCAGCAGCTTGAATACGCAGCGGGACTCCTACGAGCAGTACTTC. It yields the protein CASSLNTQRDSYEQYF. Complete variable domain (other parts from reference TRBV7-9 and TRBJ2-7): DTGVSQNPRHKITKRGQNVTFRCDPISEHNRLYWYRQTLGQGPEFLTYFQNEAQLEKSRLLSDRFSAERPKGSFSTLEIQRTEQGDSAMYLCASSLNTQRDSYEQYFGPGTRLTVT.

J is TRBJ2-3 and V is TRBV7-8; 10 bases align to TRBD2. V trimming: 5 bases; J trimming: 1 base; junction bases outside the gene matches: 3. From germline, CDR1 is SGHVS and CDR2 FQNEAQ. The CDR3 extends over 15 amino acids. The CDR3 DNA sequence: TGTGCCAGCAGCGATGGACTAGCGGGCACAGATACGCAGTATTTT. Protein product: CASSDGLAGTDTQYF.

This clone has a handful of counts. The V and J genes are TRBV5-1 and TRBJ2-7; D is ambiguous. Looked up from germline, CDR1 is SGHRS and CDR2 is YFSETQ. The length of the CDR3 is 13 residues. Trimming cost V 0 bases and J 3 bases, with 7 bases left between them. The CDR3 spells CASSLASGYEQYF. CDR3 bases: TGCGCCAGCAGCTTGGCTAGTGGCTACGAGCAGTACTTC.

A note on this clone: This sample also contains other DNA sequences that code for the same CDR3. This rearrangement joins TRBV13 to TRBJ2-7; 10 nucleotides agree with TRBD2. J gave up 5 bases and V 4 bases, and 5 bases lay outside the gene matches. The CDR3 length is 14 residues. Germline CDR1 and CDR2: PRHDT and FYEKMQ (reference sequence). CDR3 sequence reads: CASSSRLAGDEQYF. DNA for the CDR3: TGTGCCAGCAGCTCCAGGCTAGCGGGGGACGAGCAGTACTTC.

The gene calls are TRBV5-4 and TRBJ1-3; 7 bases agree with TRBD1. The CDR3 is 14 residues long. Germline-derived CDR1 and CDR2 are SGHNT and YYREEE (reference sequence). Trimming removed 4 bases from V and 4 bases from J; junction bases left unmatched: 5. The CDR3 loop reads CASSGRGLGNTIYF. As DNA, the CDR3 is TGTGCCAGCAGCGGCAGGGGGTTGGGAAACACCATATATTTT.

This CDR3 reads CASSVAGQSTDTQYF. The CDR3 nucleotides are TGTGCCAGCAGCGTCGCGGGACAGTCCACAGATACGCAGTATTTT. This chain connects TRBV7-3 to TRBJ2-3, with D possibly being TRBD1 (7 bases). V was shortened by 5 bases and J by 2 bases, with 14 bases between the two germline ends. Germline-derived CDR1 and CDR2 are SGHTA and FQGTGA. This CDR3 comprises 15 residues.

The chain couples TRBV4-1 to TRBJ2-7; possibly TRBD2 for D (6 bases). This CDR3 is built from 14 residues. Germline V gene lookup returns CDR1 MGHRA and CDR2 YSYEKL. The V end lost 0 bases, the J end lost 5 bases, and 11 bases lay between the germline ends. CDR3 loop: CASSQEAGNHEQYF. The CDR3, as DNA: TGCGCCAGCAGCCAAGAGGCGGGGAACCACGAGCAGTACTTC.